The rows below give T cell receptor beta chains drawn from one sample of a study of cytomegalovirus exposure and HLA in healthy donors. Repertoires were generated with immunoSEQ multiplex PCR, while TCRdb's copy carries only in-frame clones and drops some. This sample yields about 140,000 clones, of which roughly 78% are seen a single time; 5% to 8.5% belongs to the top ten. Sequencing was performed on PBMCs. The receptors were sampled from a man aged 35 to 55 in good health and CMV-seropositive. CDR3s include the opening cysteine and the closing phenylalanine or tryptophan. D genes are given only for firm matches. Clone size appears in some rows only: once, few, many, or a class for an expanded clone.

D | J | size | V | DNA | CDR3
. | TRBJ2-7 | . | TRBV30 | TGTGCCTGGAGTGTAATACTTACGGAGCAGTACTTC | CAWSVILTEQYF
. | TRBJ1-2 | . | TRBV18 | TGTGCCAGCTCGAAGGACAGCCTATCTAACTATGGCTACACCTTC | CASSKDSLSNYGYTF
. | TRBJ2-3 | . | TRBV29-1 | TGCAGCGTTGACACAGGATTAGATACGCAGTATTTT | CSVDTGLDTQYF
TRBD1 | TRBJ2-3 | . | TRBV30 | TGTGCCTCAAGGGACAGCTCTGGCACAGATACGCAGTATTTT | CASRDSSGTDTQYF
. | TRBJ2-7 | . | TRBV9 | TGTGCCAGCAGCGTAGGCGGTAGGCCGGGCGAGCAGTACTTC | CASSVGGRPGEQYF
TRBD1 | TRBJ1-4 | . | TRBV5-8 | TGTGCCAGCAGCTTTTACAGGGGGCATAGGGAAAAACTGTTTTTT | CASSFYRGHREKLFF
. | TRBJ2-1 | few | TRBV15 | TGTGCCACCAGCAGAGATAGGGGGATTGTCTCCTACAATGAGCAGTTCTTC | CATSRDRGIVSYNEQFF
TRBD2 | TRBJ2-7 | once | TRBV29-1 | TGCAGCGTTAGGACTAGCGGCCTCTACGAGCAGTACTTC | CSVRTSGLYEQYF
. | TRBJ1-4 | . | TRBV30 | TGTGCCTGGAGTGTACGAGGGAATGAAAAACTGTTTTTT | CAWSVRGNEKLFF
TRBD2 | TRBJ2-2 | . | TRBV7-3 | TGTGCCAGCAGCGAAGGACTAGCGACCGGGGAGCTGTTTTTT | CASSEGLATGELFF
. | TRBJ2-2 | . | TRBV19 | TGTGCCAGTAGTTGGGACACGGTCGGGGAGCTGTTTTTT | CASSWDTVGELFF